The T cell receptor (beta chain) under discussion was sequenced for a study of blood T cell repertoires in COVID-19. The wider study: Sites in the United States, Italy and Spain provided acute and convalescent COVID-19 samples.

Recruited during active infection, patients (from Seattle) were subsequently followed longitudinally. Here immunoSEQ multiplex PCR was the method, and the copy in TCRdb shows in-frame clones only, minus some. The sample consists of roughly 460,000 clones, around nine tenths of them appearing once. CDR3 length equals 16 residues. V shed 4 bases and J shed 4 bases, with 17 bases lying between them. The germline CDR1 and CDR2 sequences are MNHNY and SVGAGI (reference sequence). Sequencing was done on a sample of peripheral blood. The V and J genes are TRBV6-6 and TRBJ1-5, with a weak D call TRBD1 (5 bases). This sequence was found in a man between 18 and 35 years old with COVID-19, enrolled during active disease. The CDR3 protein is CASSSTTTELNQPQHF. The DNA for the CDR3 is TGTGCCAGCAGTTCCACCACGACAGAATTAAATCAGCCCCAGCATTTT.